The clone carrying this T cell receptor (beta chain) occurred many times. The data belong to a study of early T cells in non-severe SARS-CoV-2 infection. TCRdb reprocessed the 5' RACE reads with MiXCR, giving one entry per CDR3 protein. The sample carries under 45,000 distinct CDR3 sequences, roughly a tenth recorded once. This TCR was recovered from an adult who was a healthcare worker with PCR-confirmed SARS-CoV-2 infection or an uninfected control (not recorded which). Sequences were obtained from whole blood.

This chain's CDR3 is CASSLISGTEETQYF. Written as DNA, the CDR3 is TGTGCCAGCAGCCTCATATCCGGGACAGAAGAGACCCAGTACTTC. V is TRBV3-1 and J is TRBJ2-5; 7 bases align to TRBD1. This CDR3 is 15 amino acids long. V lost 4 bases, J lost 3 bases, and 8 bases stayed unmatched. Looked up from germline, CDR1 is LGHDT and CDR2 is YNNKEL (reference sequence).